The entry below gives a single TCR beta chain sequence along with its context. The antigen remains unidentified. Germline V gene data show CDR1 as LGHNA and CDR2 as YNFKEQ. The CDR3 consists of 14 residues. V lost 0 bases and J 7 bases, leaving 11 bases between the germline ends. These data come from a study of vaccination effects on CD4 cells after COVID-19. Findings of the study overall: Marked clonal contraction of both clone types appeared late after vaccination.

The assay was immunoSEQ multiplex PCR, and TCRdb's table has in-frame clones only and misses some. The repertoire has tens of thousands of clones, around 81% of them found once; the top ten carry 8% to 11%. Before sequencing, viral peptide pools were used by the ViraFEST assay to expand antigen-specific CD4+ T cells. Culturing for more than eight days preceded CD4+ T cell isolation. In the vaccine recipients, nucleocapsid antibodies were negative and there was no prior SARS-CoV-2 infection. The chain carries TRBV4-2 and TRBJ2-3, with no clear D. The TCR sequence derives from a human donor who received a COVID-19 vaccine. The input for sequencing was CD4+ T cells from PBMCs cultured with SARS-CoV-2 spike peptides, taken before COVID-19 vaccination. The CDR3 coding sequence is TGTGCCAGCAGCCAAGAAGGCGGTGTTTATACGCAGTATTTT. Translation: CASSQEGGVYTQYF.